The 18 T cell receptor beta chains reported below all come from one sample, sequenced in a study of cytomegalovirus exposure and HLA in healthy donors. The method was immunoSEQ multiplex PCR; TCRdb's version includes in-frame clones alone and lacks a portion of them. The data hold some 330,000 clones, with 86% observed a single time. Input material: PBMCs. Source of these receptors: a woman aged 18-29 years in good health and CMV-seronegative.

This chain uses TRBV5-1 with TRBJ1-4; 9 positions match TRBD1. Germline loops: CDR1 SGHRS, CDR2 YFSETQ. Losses at the gene ends were 4 bases for V and 8 bases for J; bases not matched to a gene: 9. The CDR3 runs to 15 residues. CDR3 loop: CASSERTGDREKLFF. For the CDR3, the DNA is TGCGCCAGCAGCGAGAGGACAGGGGATCGGGAAAAACTGTTTTTT. The complete variable domain, with remaining parts taken from reference TRBV5-1 and TRBJ1-4, reads KAGVTQTPRYLIKTRGQQVTLSCSPISGHRSVSWYQQTPGQGLQFLFEYFSETQRNKGNFPGRFSGRQFSNSRSEMNVSTLELGDSALYLCASSERTGDREKLFFGSGTQLSVL.

The rearrangement uses TRBV5-4 and TRBJ1-2, with 7 bases that match TRBD1. The CDR3 is made up of 14 amino acids. Trimming at V came to 0 bases and at J to 10 bases, leaving 9 bases not matched to a gene. Germline V gives CDR1 SGHNT, CDR2 YYREEE (reference sequence). The CDR3 loop reads CASSLADRDSNYTF. The CDR3, as DNA: TGTGCCAGCAGCTTGGCGGACCGGGACAGTAACTACACCTTC.

J is TRBJ2-2 and V is TRBV2, with 11 nucleotides matching TRBD2. The CDR3 runs 20 residues. V lost 5 bases to trimming and J lost 2 bases; unmatched junction nucleotides: 16. The germline CDR1 and CDR2 sequences are SNHLY and FYNNEI. CDR3 DNA: TGTGCCAGCAGTAAACTGGGGACTAGCGGACCTCTGGGTAACACCGGGGAGCTGTTTTTT. Residues: CASSKLGTSGPLGNTGELFF. Variable domain in full (rest from reference TRBV2 and TRBJ2-2): EPEVTQTPSHQVTQMGQEVILRCVPISNHLYFYWYRQILGQKVEFLVSFYNNEISEKSEIFDDQFSVERPDGSNFTLKIRSTKLEDSAMYFCASSKLGTSGPLGNTGELFFGEGSRLTVL.

The V call is TRBV15, the J call TRBJ2-2; D might be TRBD1 (6 bases). Germline V gene lookup returns CDR1 LNHNV and CDR2 YYDKDF (reference sequence). This CDR3 region has 17 residues. V dropped 0 bases and J dropped 5 bases, with 16 bases sitting between them. This chain's CDR3 is CATSRDGWTARTGELFF. CDR3 coding DNA: TGTGCCACCAGCAGAGATGGGTGGACAGCCAGGACCGGGGAGCTGTTTTTT. The variable domain in full, with the rest retrieved from reference TRBV15 and TRBJ2-2, is DAMVIQNPRYQVTQFGKPVTLSCSQTLNHNVMYWYQQKSSQAPKLLFHYYDKDFNNEADTPDNFQSRRPNTSFCFLDIRSPGLGDTAMYLCATSRDGWTARTGELFFGEGSRLTVL.

V and J are TRBV7-2 and TRBJ2-5; 7 bases agree with TRBD2. Trimming took 2 bases from V and 5 from J; bases not matched to a gene: 8. Germline V lookup: CDR1 SGHTA, CDR2 FQGNSA. The CDR3 is 15 amino acids. Here the CDR3 reads CASSLWVAGVETQYF. In DNA form, the CDR3 reads TGTGCCAGCAGCTTATGGGTGGCGGGAGTGGAGACCCAGTACTTC.

The chain joins TRBV29-1 to TRBJ2-2; 8 bases agree with TRBD2. Germline CDR1 reads SQVTM; CDR2 reads ANQGSEA. The CDR3 has 15 residues. After removal of 4 bases from V and 4 bases from J, the junction contained 8 bases not matched to a gene. The CDR3 here is CSVALSGKFTGELFF. CDR3 DNA: TGCAGCGTTGCCCTTAGCGGGAAGTTCACCGGGGAGCTGTTTTTT.

V gene TRBV6-1 combines with J gene TRBJ2-7; 10 nucleotides match TRBD2. The CDR3 length is 14 residues. Germline V gene lookup returns CDR1 MNHNS and CDR2 SASEGT. V was pared by 2 bases and J by 6 bases, with 4 bases of the junction left unmatched. The DNA of the CDR3 is TGTGCCAGCAGTGAACAGCGGGAGGGCCGCGAGCAGTACTTC. It encodes CASSEQREGREQYF.

A single count supports this clone. The CDR3: CSVDIILAGGQFF. In nucleotides, the CDR3 is TGCAGCGTTGACATAATACTAGCGGGAGGGCAGTTCTTC. This chain connects TRBV29-1 to TRBJ2-1; 12 positions match TRBD2. Germline CDR1 is SQVTM and CDR2 is ANQGSEA. Trimming removed 3 bases from V and 12 bases from J; junction bases left unmatched: 6. The length of the CDR3 is 13 residues.

The chain employs TRBV7-3 and TRBJ2-3; 8 nucleotides match TRBD2. The trim removed 3 bases at V and 3 bases at J, leaving 8 bases unmatched. Germline lookup yields CDR1 SGHTA and CDR2 FQGTGA. The CDR3 has 16 residues. The CDR3 DNA reads as TGTGCCAGCAGCTTGTCATCAACGGGAGGGACAGATACGCAGTATTTT. Translated: CASSLSSTGGTDTQYF.

V is TRBV12-5 and J is TRBJ2-3, with 11 bases identical to TRBD2. Germline CDR1 LGHNT, CDR2 FRNRAP. The junction had 9 bases not matched to a gene; V was cut back by 6 bases and J by 4 bases. The CDR3 is 16 amino acids. CDR3 region: CASGSGTSGHSDTQYF. The CDR3 nucleotides are TGTGCTAGTGGGTCCGGGACTAGCGGACACTCAGATACGCAGTATTTT.

Notes on this clone: The identical CDR3 is also encoded by other nucleotide sequences in the sample. The chain carries TRBV4-1 and TRBJ2-7; possibly TRBD2 for D (6 bases). Germline V gene lookup returns CDR1 MGHRA and CDR2 YSYEKL. The CDR3 covers 15 residues. Trimming removed 1 base at V and 3 bases at J, with 13 bases between. CDR3 sequence (DNA): TGCGCCAGCAGCCAAGTGGGGGGACGAAGCTACGAGCAGTACTTC. Protein: CASSQVGGRSYEQYF.

This rearrangement joins TRBV14 to TRBJ2-5; TRBD1 aligns across 7 bases. V lost 4 bases, J lost 5 bases, and 7 bases stayed unmatched. The germline V gene encodes CDR1 SGHDN and CDR2 FVKESK. CDR3 size: 14 residues. This CDR3 is CASSPRQGGETQYF. The CDR3 DNA reads TGTGCCAGCAGCCCCCGACAGGGCGGGGAGACCCAGTACTTC.

The chain's CDR3 is CASSQDTGKNNQPQHF. In nucleotides, the CDR3 is TGCGCCAGCAGCCAAGATACGGGGAAGAACAATCAGCCCCAGCATTTT. This rearrangement joins TRBV4-3 to TRBJ1-5; D unclear. The germline V gene has CDR1 LGHNA and CDR2 YSLEER. The V end was cut by 0 bases, the J end by 3 bases, with 12 bases between. The CDR3 totals 16 residues.

The genes are TRBV29-1 and TRBJ1-2; 8 bases are shared with TRBD1. Looked up from germline, CDR1 is SQVTM and CDR2 is ANQGSEA. V shed 3 bases and J 7 bases; nucleotides not matched to a gene: 10. The CDR3 is 14 residues long. The CDR3 region is CSVEAGGGWGGYTF. The CDR3 nucleotides are TGCAGCGTTGAGGCAGGGGGCGGATGGGGTGGCTACACCTTC.

This chain links TRBV27 with TRBJ1-5, with 9 bases fitting TRBD1. This CDR3 is 14 amino acids long. V lost 5 bases, J lost 6 bases, and 5 bases stayed unmatched. The germline V gene has CDR1 MNHEY and CDR2 SMNVEV (reference sequence). CDR3 loop: CASSPGTGSQPQHF. For the CDR3, the DNA is TGTGCCAGCAGTCCAGGGACAGGGAGTCAGCCCCAGCATTTT.

This sequence joins TRBV13 and TRBJ1-4, with D possibly being TRBD1 (6 bases). V was cut by 5 bases and J by 7 bases, with 14 bases left in between. The CDR3 spans 14 residues. From germline, CDR1 is PRHDT and CDR2 FYEKMQ (reference sequence). The CDR3 sequence is CASSRRGKREKLFF. DNA of the CDR3: TGTGCCAGCAGCCGCAGGGGAAAGCGTGAAAAACTGTTTTTT.

The gene calls are TRBV6-1 and TRBJ1-1; TRBD1 agrees at 7 bases. The CDR3 totals 15 residues. Germline CDR1 MNHNS, CDR2 SASEGT. Unmatched junction bases numbered 8, after V lost 6 bases and J lost 1 base. In DNA, the CDR3 is TGTGCCAGCAGCCGGCCGGGACAGAAGAACACTGAAGCTTTCTTT. As protein: CASSRPGQKNTEAFF.

This chain joins TRBV29-1 and TRBJ1-2, with TRBD1 as a possible D gene (5 bases). This CDR3 spans 14 amino acids. CDR1 SQVTM and CDR2 ANQGSEA come from the germline V gene. Trimming stripped 0 bases from V and 2 bases from J, with 10 bases between. The CDR3 is CSVEDRVTNYGYTF. In DNA form, the CDR3 reads TGCAGCGTTGAAGACAGGGTAACGAACTATGGCTACACCTTC.